The TCR beta chain under discussion was sequenced for a study of shared clonotypes between healthy human individuals (dated by TCRdb to the early 2020s). About the study as a whole: The cohort included a few men and a couple of women between 18 and 49 years of age. Per donor, three plates each were used for CD4 naive and CD4 memory, two for CD8 naive, and one for CD8 memory. Leukapheresis yielded between about 0.94 and 9 billion PBMCs per donor. To increase sequencing depth and limit assay-specific biases, TCR repertoire library preparation and sequencing were carried out by different laboratories using diverse techniques. The study deeply sequenced blood TCR repertoires of about 5 healthy adults to estimate repertoire size and the extent of clonotype sharing between individuals. What the research found in general, with its limitations: Even with the large sequencing depth, rarefaction of the sorted-subset datasets indicated that sequencing was incomplete. Across a few donors, roughly 5% of naive CD4, around 3.5% of naive CD8, approximately 2.5% of memory CD4, and roughly 0.41% of memory CD8 clonotypes were shared. Compared with non-shared clonotypes, the clonotypes found in all four sorted-subset donors had higher generation probabilities. Because the study included a small number of donors, the genetic and exposure-history diversity represented was limited. Pairwise subsampling led to the expectation that sequencing depth would affect the degree of clonotype sharing among donors. Sampling was limited to blood, and TCR repertoires in tissue likely differ from TCR repertoires in blood. Larger estimated clonotype richness was generally found for naive subsets than for memory subsets.

CD8 naive samples consisted of CD45RO-negative cells that were positively selected for CCR7, yielding a CD45RA+CCR7+ population without TemRA cells. Healthy HIV-negative adults with no recently reported acute infections or vaccinations were included as donors. Every donor was a Caucasian adult residing in Nashville, Tennessee, USA. After blood collection by leukapheresis, PBMCs were isolated using Ficoll-Histopaque density gradient centrifugation and then cryopreserved in the vapor phase of liquid nitrogen. Analytical flow cytometry was used to check the purity and quantity of each magnetically sorted T cell population. Each sorted fraction had its genomic DNA isolated and then quantified by UV absorbance on a Nanodrop 2000c. In regard to this clone: The antigen this receptor binds is unknown. There are no base qualities to consult, and no much larger clone falls within one base.

The cysteine opens and the phenylalanine closes a CDR3 of 14 amino acids. CDR3 DNA only is kept here, 42 bases in frame from base 1. V loses 7 bases, J loses 0 bases, and the germline ends lie 10 bases apart. The germline V gene (reference sequence) specifies LNHDA as CDR1 and SQIVND as CDR2. Using the deep immunoSEQ assay, multiplex PCR amplified TCR CDR3 regions from genomic DNA. For each cell subset, the extracted genomic DNA was distributed evenly across all wells of several immunoSEQ 96-well plates, and each plate served as one replicate. Each replicate PCR for sorted subsets received around 200 ng genomic DNA, equal to tens of thousands of T cell genomes. The purified libraries were quantified using a Qubit 3.0 fluorometer, sized with a Bioanalyzer 2100, and then quantified again using the KAPA Library Quantification kit. Each immunoSEQ 96-well plate was sequenced on its own single-read 150-cycle Illumina NextSeq 550 flow cell. Processing in the source paper ran as follows. Because the immunoSEQ output included only junctional sequences and no quality scores, the filtering could not be the same as the filtering used for full-length reads. To assign V/J genes and CDR3, sequences were annotated against IMGT germline references using PyIR, a Python wrapper for IgBLAST v1.9. Any read was removed if the V/J assignment was weak (E-value above 1e-6), the CDR3 was missing, or the read contained stop codons, out-of-frame junctions, or ambiguous translated residues. V3J clonotypes were defined as sequences sharing an identical inferred V gene, J gene, and CDR3 amino acid sequence. The percentage overlap between two repertoires was calculated by dividing the number of shared unique clonotypes by the size of the smaller repertoire. Three approaches were used to assess repertoire richness: RTK rarefaction, the Chao1 estimator, and Recon v2.1 estimates of unobserved clonotypes. Generation probabilities were computed with OLGA for all TCRbeta clonotypes obtained by the gDNA method from a handful of donors. TCRdb retrieved this table from immuneACCESS and kept in-frame rearrangements only. Not all clones are present; in checked studies, unresolved V genes account for under half, and no reason is known for the remainder. From that table come the V and J calls and clone size; the DNA was used to work out D and trimming. The sample table lists 600,000 or so clones, approximately 96% of them with a count of one. The ten biggest clones cover about 0.11% of the sample.

Input material: naive CD8+ T cells sorted from blood. Sample cell subset or site, as interpreted from the label and publication: CD45RA+CCR7+. The chain uses TRBV19 and TRBJ2-1; a confident D gene designation cannot be given. This TCR was recovered from a woman aged 30 to 39 in good health. Here is the DNA: TGTGCCAGTAAATTGAAGAGCTCCTACAATGAGCAGTTCTTC. It encodes CASKLKSSYNEQFF.